The 11 T cell receptor beta chains given below trace back to one sample, sequenced in a study of graft-versus-host responses after intestinal transplantation. This table comes from immunoSEQ multiplex PCR, and its TCRdb copy is limited to in-frame clones, with some not included. The data show 8,000 to 10,000 clones, with around 88% seen just once and around 5.3% held by the top ten. Intraepithelial and lamina propria lymphocytes were released after the graft tissue was processed. Sequencing was performed on ileum tissue, taken 729 days after intestinal transplantation. The receptor set was obtained from a human patient who received an intestinal transplant, so some T cells may come from the graft donor.

This sequence joins TRBV30 and TRBJ1-4; 8 bases fit TRBD1. The ends lost 1 base at V and 7 bases at J; junction bases unmatched: 5. Germline V gene lookup returns CDR1 GTSNPN and CDR2 SVGIG (reference sequence). The CDR3 is made up of 14 amino acids. CDR3 sequence (DNA): TGTGCCTGGAGTGATGGGACAGGAGGTGAAAAACTGTTTTTT. Amino acids: CAWSDGTGGEKLFF. The variable domain in full, completed from reference TRBV30 and TRBJ1-4, reads SQTIHQWPATLVQPVGSPLSLECTVEGTSNPNLYWYRQAAGRGLQLLFYSVGIGQISSEVPQNLSASRPQDRQFILSSKKLLLSDSGFYLCAWSDGTGGEKLFFGSGTQLSVL.

The rearrangement joins TRBV6-1 to TRBJ2-5; 7 bases fit TRBD1. The closer fit of TRBJ2-7 to the DNA end suggests the J call may be wrong. The CDR3 loop spans 15 amino acids. Germline V lookup: CDR1 MNHNS, CDR2 SASEGT. CDR3: CASSDAGTASYEQYF. The DNA of the CDR3 is TGTGCCAGCAGTGACGCCGGGACAGCCTCCTACGAGCAGTACTTC.

The table lists this clone with a few counts. V and J are TRBV21-1 and TRBJ2-2. TRBV21-1 is termed a pseudogene. CDR3 length: 14 amino acids. CDR3 DNA: TGTGCCAGCCCCCGTGGGGGGCTCACCGGGGAGCTGTTTTTT. This sequence encodes CASPRGGLTGELFF.

The rearrangement links TRBV10-2 to TRBJ2-7, with 7 nucleotides matching TRBD2. The CDR3 has 13 residues. Trimming removed 6 bases from V and 5 bases from J; junction bases left unmatched: 7. Germline V CDR1 and CDR2: WSHSY, SAAADI. The CDR3 sequence: CASSGLDRDEQYF. The CDR3 DNA is TGCGCCAGCAGCGGACTAGACCGAGACGAGCAGTACTTC.

This chain uses TRBV5-1 with TRBJ2-7, with D unresolved. V lost 6 bases and J lost 4, with 11 bases in between. The length of the CDR3 is 12 residues. From germline, CDR1 is SGHRS and CDR2 YFSETQ. CDR3 in amino acids: CASTSERYEQYF. The CDR3 DNA reads as TGCGCCAGCACCTCTGAAAGGTACGAGCAGTACTTC.

The chain employs TRBV5-8 and TRBJ2-1; the D gene is possibly TRBD2 (5 bases). Germline-derived CDR1 and CDR2 are SGHTS and YDEGEE. The V gene lost 2 bases and the J gene lost 0 bases, with 9 bases spanning the gap. CDR3 length: 15 amino acids. DNA of the CDR3: TGTGCCAGCAGCTTCCCCCGGGACTCCTACAATGAGCAGTTCTTC. Translated: CASSFPRDSYNEQFF.

V usage is TRBV5-5 and J usage is TRBJ2-1; D not resolved. Germline V gene sequence: CDR1 SGHKS, CDR2 YYEKEE (reference sequence). This CDR3 is built from 16 residues. V was cut by 1 base and J by 0 bases, with 11 bases left in between. The CDR3: CASSLRQVFSYNEQFF. DNA of the CDR3: TGTGCCAGCAGCTTGCGGCAGGTTTTCTCCTACAATGAGCAGTTCTTC.

The chain employs TRBV27 and TRBJ1-1; the D is unclear. The germline V and J ends were trimmed by 2 bases and 4 bases, with 8 bases remaining between them. This CDR3 is 13 amino acids long. Germline V gives CDR1 MNHEY, CDR2 SMNVEV (reference sequence). The CDR3 here is CASSLEGGTEAFF. The DNA of the CDR3 is TGTGCCAGCAGTTTAGAGGGTGGCACTGAAGCTTTCTTT.

This sequence joins TRBV11-2 and TRBJ2-7, with D perhaps TRBD1 (6 bases). The CDR3 consists of 14 residues. CDR1 SGHAT and CDR2 FQNNGV come from the germline V gene. V lost 1 base and J 6 bases, leaving 13 bases between the germline ends. The CDR3 region has the DNA TGTGCCAGCAGCTTAGTGACAGGCGTGGCCGAGCAGTACTTC. Encoded protein: CASSLVTGVAEQYF.

The genes are TRBV6-5 and TRBJ2-1, with D unclear. The V gene lost 0 bases and the J gene lost 6 bases, with 12 bases spanning the gap. From germline, CDR1 is MNHEY and CDR2 SVGAGI. The CDR3 loop spans 15 amino acids. CDR3 sequence: CASSYSRIGLNEQFF. In DNA form, the CDR3 reads TGTGCCAGCAGTTACTCGAGGATTGGCCTCAATGAGCAGTTCTTC.

The V and J genes are TRBV9 and TRBJ2-1; 9 nucleotides match TRBD1. The junction had 4 bases not matched to a gene; V was cut back by 3 bases and J by 0 bases. Germline CDR1 and CDR2: SGDLS and YYNGEE. The CDR3 is 16 amino acids. The CDR3 bases are TGTGCCAGCAGCGCTCTGGGACAGGGCTCCTACAATGAGCAGTTCTTC. Residues: CASSALGQGSYNEQFF.